This entry features one TCR beta chain sequence. What this receptor recognizes is not known. It has no much larger one-base neighbor in the sample; base qualities were not kept. According to the germline V gene (reference sequence), CDR1 reads LNHDA and CDR2 reads SQIVND. The CDR3, from cysteine to phenylalanine, totals 16 residues. Only the CDR3 part of the read is kept: 48 bases, read in frame from the first base. From V the trimming removes 6 bases and from J it removes 2 bases, while the gene matches leave 9 bases of the junction unaccounted for. These data are taken from a study of T cell changes during pregnancy in multiple sclerosis (dated by TCRdb to between 2018 and 2020). Study-wide context: In women with multiple sclerosis, the researchers looked at how the T cell repertoire shifted as pregnancy progressed.

The library was built by means of the immunoSEQ multiplex PCR assay. Imported from immuneACCESS, the table was reduced by TCRdb to in-frame sequences with V and J called. These copies leave out some clones; in studies compared against another copy, an unresolved V gene accounts for under half, and the cause of the remainder is not known. A total of about 52,000 clones appear in this sample, 80% to 95% of them only once. Of the sample, about 0.75% falls within the top ten clones. The material sequenced was CD4+ T cells from peripheral blood mononuclear cells, taken in the third trimester of pregnancy. This chain is built from TRBV19 and TRBJ1-2; 10 bases in between match TRBD1. This receptor was obtained from a female donor with multiple sclerosis, enrolled in a pregnancy study. The DNA reads TGTGCCAGTAGCCTCCTTGGGGACAGGGGAAACTATGGCTACACCTTC. The encoded protein is CASSLLGDRGNYGYTF.